These T cell receptor beta chains were read from a single sample in a study of post-analysis software for immune sequencing data. TCRdb analysed the PCR reads with MiXCR anew, one entry per CDR3 protein. In the table there are approximately 400,000 distinct CDR3 sequences, around 33% of which are singletons. Sequencing was performed on blood. The receptors here all came from a girl aged 5 to 17 with multiple sclerosis. CDR3s include the opening cysteine and the closing phenylalanine or tryptophan.

V gene	J gene	CDR3 length	CDR3 protein
TRBV15	TRBJ1-2	15	CATSKAGWEDYGYTF
TRBV7-3	TRBJ2-3	14	CASSQGHSTDTQYF
TRBV7-2	TRBJ1-2	17	CASSLYWEDSPNYGYTF
TRBV5-1	TRBJ2-1	14	CASSLLAGGSEQFF
TRBV6-5	TRBJ1-6	18	CASSYSVAGGTYNSPLHF
TRBV5-1	TRBJ2-7	16	CASSYQPEKKTYEQYF
TRBV6-5	TRBJ2-3	16	CASTQGHGLEEDTQYF
TRBV7-8	TRBJ1-5	16	CASSPDRGLRDQPQHF
TRBV20-1	TRBJ2-5	12	CRAPGEWETQYF
TRBV2	TRBJ2-2	13	CASSPGNTGELFF
TRBV11-2	TRBJ2-3	16	CASSLGSGGLNRSQYF
TRBV7-8	TRBJ2-7	14	CASSFSSGAYEQYF
TRBV20-1	TRBJ2-5	14	CSASFAGGRNEQYF
TRBV12-3/TRBV12-4	TRBJ1-1	14	CASSFQGPNTEAFF
TRBV6-5	TRBJ2-7	15	CASSPGGGEYYEQYF
TRBV4-1	TRBJ2-6	19	CASSQQLPQGLGGANVLTF
TRBV27	TRBJ2-1	16	CASSQTSGGFNNEQFF
TRBV6-5	TRBJ1-5	14	CASRYSGGVQPQHF
TRBV16	TRBJ1-5	17	CASSRTGQWSSNQPQHF
TRBV7-2	TRBJ2-5	16	CASSLAAGAGKETQYF
TRBV5-1	TRBJ2-5	15	CASSLADSAGETQYF
TRBV20-1	TRBJ2-1	13	CSARDRGQDEQFF
TRBV28	TRBJ1-2	14	CASSLEGRLPGYTF
TRBV12-3/TRBV12-4	TRBJ2-3	12	CASRESADTQYF
TRBV5-1	TRBJ2-1	11	CASSLDGGQFF
TRBV12-3/TRBV12-4	TRBJ2-7	14	CASSPDRALYEQYF
TRBV20-1	TRBJ1-2	11	CSHPAGYGHTF
TRBV6-2/TRBV6-3	TRBJ2-3	14	CASSLALHTDTQYF
TRBV29-1	TRBJ1-1	12	CSAVTGPREAFF
TRBV5-4	TRBJ2-7	15	CASSSTGTDVYEQYF
TRBV12-3/TRBV12-4	TRBJ2-3	16	CASSPYDRVAADAQYF
TRBV7-2	TRBJ2-2	14	CASSLGGDTGELFF
TRBV27	TRBJ2-7	15	CASSTQDRGPLEQYF
TRBV25-1	TRBJ1-2	15	CASSPGDRGLHGYTF
TRBV6-5	TRBJ1-2	12	CASHAEGSGYTF
TRBV10-3	TRBJ2-5	14	CAISQENNRETQYF
TRBV12-3/TRBV12-4	TRBJ2-7	15	CASSDAGLAGYEQYF
TRBV12-3/TRBV12-4	TRBJ2-7	14	CAGSLNLATYEQYF
TRBV5-1	TRBJ2-1	14	CASSFGLAGNEQFF
TRBV11-2	TRBJ2-1	12	CASSPRSYEQFF
TRBV3-1	TRBJ2-4	17	CASSQAGQGITQAIQYF
TRBV4-2	TRBJ2-1	17	CASSHGLAGGVYNEQFF
TRBV20-1	TRBJ1-1	15	CSASMADRRETEAFF
TRBV6-2/TRBV6-3	TRBJ2-3	17	CASSYPTSGGAPDTQYF
TRBV20-1	TRBJ2-3	15	CSASVYLQGTDTQYF
TRBV9	TRBJ1-5	15	CASSVDRDPGQPQHF
TRBV5-6	TRBJ1-6	18	CASSAQFGSWVDNSPLHF
TRBV5-1	TRBJ2-7	14	CASSLGQSSYEQYF
TRBV12-3/TRBV12-4	TRBJ1-1	12	CACRGRGTEAFF
TRBV9	TRBJ2-3	15	CASSVAGGLRDTQYF
TRBV6-5	TRBJ2-6	15	CASSTDGSGANVLTF
TRBV7-3	TRBJ2-1	14	CASSVGTREDEQFF
TRBV5-5	TRBJ2-1	16	CASSLSGQSSYNEQFF
TRBV6-1	TRBJ2-7	13	CASGTGRPYEQYF
TRBV6-6	TRBJ1-4	12	CASSYANEKLFF
TRBV12-3/TRBV12-4	TRBJ1-4	15	CASRTGTGVNEKLFF
TRBV7-2	TRBJ2-3	15	CASSLEGTGTDTQYF
TRBV20-1	TRBJ2-7	12	CSARGTSYEQYF